This T cell receptor (beta chain) was recovered during a study of T cells in tuberculosis. Study-wide background: T cells were selected with CD1B tetramers loaded with glucose monomycolate. In South Africa, adults with active tuberculosis were compared with IGRA-negative and latently infected IGRA-positive adolescents. The study's findings and limits: Active tuberculosis alpha repertoires lay closer to GMM-specific TCRs than controls'.

Germline V CDR1 and CDR2: SGHNT, YYREEE (reference sequence). The V and J ends lost 4 bases and 1 base, in that order; junction bases with no gene match: 4. The CDR3 totals 14 residues. Concerning this clone: Its antigen is unidentified.

Data came from immunoSEQ multiplex PCR; TCRdb stores just in-frame clones and leaves some out. The profile covers tens of thousands of clones, with just under 97% appearing a single time and roughly 9.1% taken by the ten largest. The chain joins TRBV5-4 to TRBJ1-2; 7 bases are shared with TRBD1. The source material was PBMCs. The TCR originated in a donor aged 5-35 years with latent tuberculosis or without tuberculosis infection. The CDR3 sequence is CASSRDRINYGYTF. The CDR3 DNA reads TGTGCCAGCAGCCGGGACAGAATTAACTATGGCTACACCTTC.